This T cell receptor (beta chain) was captured by sequencing in a study of molecular identifiers for immune sequencing clone quantification. The study, taken as a whole, reports: Researchers reportedly could pick up spiked Jurkat TCR RNA from one cell mixed into more than 800,000 naive cells.

Sorted naive CD8 T cells, 20,000 to 1,000,000, were sequenced from 10%, 30% or 50% RNA. This clonotype was counted at least ten times. Its matching antigen is unknown. The conserved phenylalanine or tryptophan normally closing the CDR3 is absent here, so this likely arose from a read error. It is unclear where the CDR3 begins or ends on the DNA, so no DNA is shown, and the CDR3 is as TCRdb lists it. A single record per CDR3 protein comes from TCRdb applying MiXCR to the PCR reads. The sample shows under 600,000 distinct CDR3 sequences, 20% to 25% of them seen only once. The length of the CDR3 is 12 amino acids, counting both ends. The germline V gene has CDR1 MGHRA and CDR2 YSYEKL.

Sequencing input: naive CD8+ T cells from blood, with Jurkat cell RNA spiked in. The subset was: FACS-sorted CD8+CD4-CCR7+CD45RA+ naive T cells. The receptor comes from a human donor in good health. Some libraries in this study had Jurkat cell RNA spiked in. The chain joins TRBV4-1 to TRBJ1-2; the listed D gene, TRBD1, was not tested against the DNA. The CDR3 protein is CASSQGAGVLTI.